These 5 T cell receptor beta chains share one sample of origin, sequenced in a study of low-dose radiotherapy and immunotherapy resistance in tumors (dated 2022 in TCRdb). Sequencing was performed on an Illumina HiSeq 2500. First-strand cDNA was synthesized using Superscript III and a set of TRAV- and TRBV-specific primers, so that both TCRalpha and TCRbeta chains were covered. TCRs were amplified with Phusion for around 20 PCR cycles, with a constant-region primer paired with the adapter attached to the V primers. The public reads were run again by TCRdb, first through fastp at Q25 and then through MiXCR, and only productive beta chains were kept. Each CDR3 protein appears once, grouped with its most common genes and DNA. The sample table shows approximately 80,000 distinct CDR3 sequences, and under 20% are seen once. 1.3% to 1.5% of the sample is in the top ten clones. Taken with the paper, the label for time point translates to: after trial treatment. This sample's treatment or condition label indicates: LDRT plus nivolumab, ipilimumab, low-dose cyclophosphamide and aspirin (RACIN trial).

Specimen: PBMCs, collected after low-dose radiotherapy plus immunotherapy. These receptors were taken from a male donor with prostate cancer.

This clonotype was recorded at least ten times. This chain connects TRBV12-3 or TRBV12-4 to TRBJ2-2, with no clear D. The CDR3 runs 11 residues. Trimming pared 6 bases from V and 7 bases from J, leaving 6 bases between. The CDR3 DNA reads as TGTGCCAGCAGCCTCAACGGGGAGCTGTTTTTT. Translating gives CASSLNGELFF.

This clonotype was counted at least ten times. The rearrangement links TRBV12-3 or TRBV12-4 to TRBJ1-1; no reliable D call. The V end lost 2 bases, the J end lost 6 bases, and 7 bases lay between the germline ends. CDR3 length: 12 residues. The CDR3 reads CASSLPPAEAFF. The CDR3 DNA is TGTGCCAGCAGTTTACCCCCGGCTGAAGCTTTCTTT.

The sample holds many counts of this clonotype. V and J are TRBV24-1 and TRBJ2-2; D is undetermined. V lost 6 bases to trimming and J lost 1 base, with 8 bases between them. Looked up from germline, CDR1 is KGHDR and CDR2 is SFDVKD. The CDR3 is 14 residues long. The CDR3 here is CATSPDLNTGELFF. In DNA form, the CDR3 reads TGTGCCACCAGTCCGGATTTGAACACCGGGGAGCTGTTTTTT.

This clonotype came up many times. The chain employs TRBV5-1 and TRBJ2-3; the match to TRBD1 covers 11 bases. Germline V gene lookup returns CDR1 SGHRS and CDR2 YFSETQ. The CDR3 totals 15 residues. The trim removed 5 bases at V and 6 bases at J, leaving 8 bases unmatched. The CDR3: CASRSGTGGPDTQYF. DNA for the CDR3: TGCGCCAGCAGATCCGGGACAGGGGGTCCGGATACGCAGTATTTT.

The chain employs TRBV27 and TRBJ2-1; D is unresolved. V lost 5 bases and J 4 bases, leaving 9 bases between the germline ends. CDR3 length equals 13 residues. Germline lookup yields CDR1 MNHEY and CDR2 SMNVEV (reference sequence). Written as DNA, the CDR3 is TGTGCCAGCAGTATCGTGGGGTACAATGAGCAGTTCTTC. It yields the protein CASSIVGYNEQFF.